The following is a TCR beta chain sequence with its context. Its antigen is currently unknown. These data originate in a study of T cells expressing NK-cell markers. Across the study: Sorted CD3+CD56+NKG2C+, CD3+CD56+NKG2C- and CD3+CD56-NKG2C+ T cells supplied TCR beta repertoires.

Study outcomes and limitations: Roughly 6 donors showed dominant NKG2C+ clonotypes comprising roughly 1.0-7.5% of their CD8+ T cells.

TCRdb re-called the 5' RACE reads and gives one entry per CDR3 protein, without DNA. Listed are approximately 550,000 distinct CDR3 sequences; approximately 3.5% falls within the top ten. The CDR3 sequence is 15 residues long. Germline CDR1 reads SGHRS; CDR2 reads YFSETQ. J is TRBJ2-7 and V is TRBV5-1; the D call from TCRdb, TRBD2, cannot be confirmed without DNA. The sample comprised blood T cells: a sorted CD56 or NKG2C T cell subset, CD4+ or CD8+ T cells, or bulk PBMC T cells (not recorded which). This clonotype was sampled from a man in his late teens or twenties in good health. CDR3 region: CASYEISESSYEQYF.